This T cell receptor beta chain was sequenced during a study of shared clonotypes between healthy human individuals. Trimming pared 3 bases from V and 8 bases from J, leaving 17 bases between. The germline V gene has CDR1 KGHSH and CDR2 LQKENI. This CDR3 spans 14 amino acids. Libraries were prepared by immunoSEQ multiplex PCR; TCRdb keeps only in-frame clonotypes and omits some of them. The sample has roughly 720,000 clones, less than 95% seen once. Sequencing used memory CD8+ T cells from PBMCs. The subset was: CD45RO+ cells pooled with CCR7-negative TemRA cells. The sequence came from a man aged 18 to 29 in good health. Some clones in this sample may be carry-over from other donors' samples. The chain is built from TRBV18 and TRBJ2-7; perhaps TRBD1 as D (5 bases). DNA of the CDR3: TGTGCCAGCTCACCGAAGACAGACTTACGTAAGCAGTACTTC. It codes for CASSPKTDLRKQYF.